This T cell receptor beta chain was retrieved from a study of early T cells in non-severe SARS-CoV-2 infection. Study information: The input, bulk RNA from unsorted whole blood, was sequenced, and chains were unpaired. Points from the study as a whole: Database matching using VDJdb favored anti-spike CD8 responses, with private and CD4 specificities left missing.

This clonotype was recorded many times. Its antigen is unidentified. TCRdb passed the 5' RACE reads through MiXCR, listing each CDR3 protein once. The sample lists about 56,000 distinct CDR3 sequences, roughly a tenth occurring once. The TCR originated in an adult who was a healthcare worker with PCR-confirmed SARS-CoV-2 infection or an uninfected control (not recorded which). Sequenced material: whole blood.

The CDR3 reads CASSFGDRIGYEQYF. CDR3 nucleotides: TGTGCCAGCAGCTTTGGGGACAGGATCGGGTACGAGCAGTACTTC. The V call is TRBV7-2, the J call TRBJ2-7; 8 bases agree with TRBD1. Per the germline V gene, CDR1 is SGHTA and CDR2 is FQGNSA. V was clipped by 3 bases and J by 4 bases; unmatched bases: 8. This CDR3 spans 15 amino acids.